The entry below describes one TCR beta chain. What it binds is not known. The CDR3 sequence is 14 residues long. The germline V gene has CDR1 WSHSY and CDR2 SAAADI. V gave up 2 bases and J gave up 6 bases; unmatched junction bases: 6. The time point was: sample taken at primary tumor resection. The donors comprised about 70 untreated early-stage non-small cell lung cancer patients. Sequencing of whole RNA from tumor, nontumor lung or frozen PBMC involved no sorting. The source of the sample is a study of spatial heterogeneity in lung cancer. MiXCR, run by TCRdb on the 5' RACE reads, gives a single entry per CDR3 protein. The sample holds about 45,000 distinct CDR3 sequences, nearly 7% seen once. Findings and caveats of the study: Ubiquitous expanded tumor TCRs surfaced in blood more at resection than they did at follow-up.

This sequence originates from a female donor with early-stage non-small cell lung cancer. The starting material was PBMCs, obtained at surgery. The chain links TRBV10-2 to TRBJ1-1; 7 nucleotides line up with TRBD1. CDR3 coding DNA: TGCGCCAGCAGTGAGACATACAGGGGCGCTGAAGCTTTCTTT. It yields the protein CASSETYRGAEAFF.